A single sample gave rise to the 8 T cell receptor beta chains below, sequenced in a study of T cells after yellow fever vaccination. Using its own MiXCR run on the 5' RACE reads, TCRdb lists one record per CDR3 protein. The sample consists of 150,000 to 200,000 distinct CDR3 sequences, roughly 11% of them appearing once. This sample comprised CD8+ T cells sorted from PBMCs, obtained 15 days after the yellow fever booster vaccination. Receptor source: a man aged 18 to 30 who received the YFV17D yellow fever vaccine.

This clonotype was counted at least ten times. The chain joins TRBV4-3 to TRBJ2-1, with TRBD2 matching 11 bases. Trimming at V came to 1 base and at J to 4 bases, leaving 3 bases not matched to a gene. The CDR3 length is 16 residues. Germline CDR1 is LGHNA and CDR2 is YSLEER. The CDR3 region is CASSQGVAGGYNEQFF. The CDR3 region has the DNA TGCGCCAGCAGCCAAGGGGTAGCGGGGGGGTACAATGAGCAGTTCTTC.

The chain joins TRBV3-1 to TRBJ2-2; no firm D call. The V gene's germline CDR1 is LGHDT and CDR2 YNNKEL (reference sequence). The V and J ends lost 1 base and 4 bases respectively, with 13 bases between them. The CDR3 runs 16 residues. CDR3 DNA sequence: TGTGCCAGCAGCCAAGCTAATTGGGATGGCACCGGGGAGCTGTTTTTT. Encoded protein: CASSQANWDGTGELFF.

This clonotype has a handful of counts. The V and J genes are TRBV7-8 and TRBJ1-2; D remains unclear. The CDR3 is made up of 14 amino acids. CDR1 and CDR2 (germline): SGHVS, FQNEAQ. The V and J ends lost 0 bases and 8 bases respectively, with 13 bases between them. The CDR3 DNA reads as TGTGCCAGCAGCTTAGCGCTGGGAGTCCCCGGCTACACCTTC. As protein: CASSLALGVPGYTF.

This chain joins TRBV18 and TRBJ1-2; TRBD1 matches at 7 bases. The CDR3 has 14 amino acids. The V segment lost 0 bases and the J segment 4 bases; nucleotides outside the gene matches: 2. The germline V gene encodes CDR1 KGHSH and CDR2 LQKENI. CDR3 coding DNA: TGTGCCAGCTCACCACCCCCAGGGGGCTATGGCTACACCTTC. Its protein is CASSPPPGGYGYTF.

This chain joins TRBV29-1 and TRBJ1-2; D unclear. CDR1 and CDR2 (germline): SQVTM, ANQGSEA. The ends were cut back, 0 bases at V and 8 bases at J, with 10 bases in the middle. CDR3 size: 12 residues. The CDR3, as DNA: TGCAGCGTTGAAGATTTGGGCGGGGGCTACACCTTC. The encoded protein is CSVEDLGGGYTF.

J is TRBJ2-3 and V is TRBV4-1, with D perhaps matching TRBD2 (6 bases). Germline V CDR1 and CDR2: MGHRA, YSYEKL. V lost 4 bases and J lost 6, with 20 bases in between. The length of the CDR3 is 16 residues. CDR3 in amino acids: CASSPDTSRLGDTQYF. Written as DNA, the CDR3 is TGCGCCAGCAGCCCCGACACTAGCCGCCTCGGCGATACGCAGTATTTT.

This chain joins TRBV4-3 and TRBJ2-3; the D gene is possibly TRBD1 (5 bases). From germline, CDR1 is LGHNA and CDR2 YSLEER. Trimming removed 0 bases at V and 2 bases at J, with 21 bases between. The CDR3 has 19 amino acids. CDR3 in amino acids: CASSQDPSLGRAPTDTQYF. CDR3 sequence (DNA): TGCGCCAGCAGCCAAGATCCCAGTTTGGGCAGGGCCCCCACAGATACGCAGTATTTT.

This sequence joins TRBV4-3 and TRBJ1-2; D unclear. The CDR3 runs 14 residues. The germline V gene has CDR1 LGHNA and CDR2 YSLEER. V lost 4 bases and J 2 bases, leaving 11 bases between the germline ends. The CDR3 DNA reads TGCGCCAGCAGCCTTGGGCCAGAGAACTATGGCTACACCTTC. Its protein is CASSLGPENYGYTF.